The clone carrying this T cell receptor (beta chain) was observed a few times. The sample has other DNA sequences that encode this CDR3 too. The source of the sample is a study of blood T cell repertoires in COVID-19. The length of the CDR3 is 14 residues. Trimming took off 5 bases at V and 1 base at J, with 9 bases between the two ends. Germline lookup yields CDR1 MNHEY and CDR2 SMNVEV (reference sequence). Profiled with immunoSEQ multiplex PCR; TCRdb holds only in-frame clones, not every one. The sample holds 300,000 or so clones, 85% to 90% seen once. Sequenced material: PBMCs or T cells enriched from blood (not recorded which). The V call is TRBV27, the J call TRBJ1-3, with D possibly matching TRBD1 (6 bases). The TCR was taken from a woman in her 50s who had been exposed to COVID-19. For the CDR3, the DNA is TGTGCCAGCAGTCCCAGGGGTTCTGGAAACACCATATATTTT. It yields the protein CASSPRGSGNTIYF.